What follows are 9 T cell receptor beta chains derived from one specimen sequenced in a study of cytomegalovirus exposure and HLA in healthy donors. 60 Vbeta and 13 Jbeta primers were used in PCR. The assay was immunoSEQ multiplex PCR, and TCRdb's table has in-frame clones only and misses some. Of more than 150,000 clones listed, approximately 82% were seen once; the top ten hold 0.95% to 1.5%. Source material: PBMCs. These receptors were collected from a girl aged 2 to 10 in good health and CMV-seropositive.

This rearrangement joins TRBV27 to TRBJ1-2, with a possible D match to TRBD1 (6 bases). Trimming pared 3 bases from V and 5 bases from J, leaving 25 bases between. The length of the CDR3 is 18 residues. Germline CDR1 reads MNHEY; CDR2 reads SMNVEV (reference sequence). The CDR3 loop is CASSFRAAGDGIGYGYTF. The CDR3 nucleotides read TGTGCCAGCAGTTTCCGGGCGGCAGGGGACGGGATTGGGTATGGCTACACCTTC.

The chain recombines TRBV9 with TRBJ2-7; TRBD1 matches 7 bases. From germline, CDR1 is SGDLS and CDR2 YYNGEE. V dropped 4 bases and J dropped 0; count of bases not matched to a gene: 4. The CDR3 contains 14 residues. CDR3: CASSPGQSSYEQYF. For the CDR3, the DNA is TGTGCCAGCAGCCCGGGACAGAGCTCCTACGAGCAGTACTTC.

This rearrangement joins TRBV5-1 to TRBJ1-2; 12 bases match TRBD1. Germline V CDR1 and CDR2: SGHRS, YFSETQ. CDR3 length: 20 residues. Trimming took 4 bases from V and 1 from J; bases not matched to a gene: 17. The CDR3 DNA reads TGCGCCAGCAGCCTAGGGACAGGGGGCCCCAGGGCAGAGGATAACTATGGCTACACCTTC. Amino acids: CASSLGTGGPRAEDNYGYTF.

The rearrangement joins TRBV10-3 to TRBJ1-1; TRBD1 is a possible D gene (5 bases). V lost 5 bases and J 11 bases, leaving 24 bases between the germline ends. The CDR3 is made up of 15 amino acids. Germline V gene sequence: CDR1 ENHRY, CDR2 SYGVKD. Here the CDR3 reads CAISPRDAGEALAFF. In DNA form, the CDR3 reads TGTGCCATCAGTCCCCGGGACGCGGGGGAAGCCCTGGCTTTCTTT.

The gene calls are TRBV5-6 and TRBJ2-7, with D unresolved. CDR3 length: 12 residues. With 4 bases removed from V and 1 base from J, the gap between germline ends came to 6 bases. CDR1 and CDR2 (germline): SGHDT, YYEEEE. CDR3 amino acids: CASSGSSYEQYF. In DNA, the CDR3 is TGTGCCAGCAGCGGCAGTTCCTACGAGCAGTACTTC. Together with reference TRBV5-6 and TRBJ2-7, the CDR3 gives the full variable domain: DAGVTQSPTHLIKTRGQQVTLRCSPKSGHDTVSWYQQALGQGPQFIFQYYEEEERQRGNFPDRFSGHQFPNYSSELNVNALLLGDSALYLCASSGSSYEQYFGPGTRLTVT.

The CDR3, as DNA: TGTGCCAGTACCCCTTCGGGGGGCCATAACTATGGCTACACCTTC. It yields the protein CASTPSGGHNYGYTF. The J gene is TRBJ1-2, the V gene TRBV19; tentative D call: TRBD1 (6 bases). V lost 7 bases, J lost 1 base, and 16 bases lay in between. Germline CDR1 reads LNHDA; CDR2 reads SQIVND (reference sequence). The CDR3 is made up of 15 amino acids.

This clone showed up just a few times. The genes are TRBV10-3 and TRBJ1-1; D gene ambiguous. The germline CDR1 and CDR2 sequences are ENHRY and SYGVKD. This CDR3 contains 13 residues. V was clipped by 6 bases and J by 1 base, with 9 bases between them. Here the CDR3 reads CAISPTGNTEAFF. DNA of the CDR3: TGTGCCATCAGCCCAACGGGGAACACTGAAGCTTTCTTT.

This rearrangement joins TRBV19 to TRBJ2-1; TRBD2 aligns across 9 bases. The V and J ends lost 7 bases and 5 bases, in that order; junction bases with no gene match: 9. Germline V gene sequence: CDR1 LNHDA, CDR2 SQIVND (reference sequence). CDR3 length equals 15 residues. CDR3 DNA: TGTGCCAGTATACCCAGCGGGAGGCCCCACAATGAGCAGTTCTTC. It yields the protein CASIPSGRPHNEQFF. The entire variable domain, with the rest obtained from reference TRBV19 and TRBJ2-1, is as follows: DGGITQSPKYLFRKEGQNVTLSCEQNLNHDAMYWYRQDPGQGLRLIYYSQIVNDFQKGDIAEGYSVSREKKESFPLTVTSAQKNPTAFYLCASIPSGRPHNEQFFGPGTRLTVL.

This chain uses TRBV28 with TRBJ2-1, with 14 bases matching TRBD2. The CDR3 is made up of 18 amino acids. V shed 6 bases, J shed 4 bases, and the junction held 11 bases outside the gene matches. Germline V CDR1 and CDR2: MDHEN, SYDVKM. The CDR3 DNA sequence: TGTGCCAGCAGCCAAAGGTCGGGGACTAGCGGGGGATACAATGAGCAGTTCTTC. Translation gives CASSQRSGTSGGYNEQFF.